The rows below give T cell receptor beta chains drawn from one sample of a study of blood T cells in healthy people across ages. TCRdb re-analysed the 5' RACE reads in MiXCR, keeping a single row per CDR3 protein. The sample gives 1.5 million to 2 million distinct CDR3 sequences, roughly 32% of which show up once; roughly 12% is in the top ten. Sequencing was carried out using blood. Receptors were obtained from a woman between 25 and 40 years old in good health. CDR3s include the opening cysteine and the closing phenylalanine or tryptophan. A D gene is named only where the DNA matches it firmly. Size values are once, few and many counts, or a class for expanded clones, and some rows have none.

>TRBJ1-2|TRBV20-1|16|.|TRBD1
TGCAGTGCTAGAGATTTGGACAGGGGAGGGAACTATGGCTACACCTTC
CSARDLDRGGNYGYTF
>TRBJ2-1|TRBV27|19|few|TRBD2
TGTGCCAGCAGTTTATCGTCCAGCGGGGTGCCTTTATCCTACAATGAGCAGTTCTTC
CASSLSSSGVPLSYNEQFF
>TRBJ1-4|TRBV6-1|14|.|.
TGTGCCAGCAGTGAGCTGGGCGTCAATGAAAAACTGTTTTTT
CASSELGVNEKLFF
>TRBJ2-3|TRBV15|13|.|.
TGTGCCACCAGCAACGGGGGCACAGATACGCGGTATTTT
CATSNGGTDTRYF
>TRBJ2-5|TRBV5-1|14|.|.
TGCGCCAGCAGCGCAGGAGCCGGGGAAGAGACCCAGTACTTC
CASSAGAGEETQYF
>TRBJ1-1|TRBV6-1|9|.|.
TGTGCCAGCAGTGACGCGTCTTTCTTT
CASSDASFF
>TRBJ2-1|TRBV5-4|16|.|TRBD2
TGTGCCAGCGGCTCAGGACGTAGCGGGAGTTACAATGAGCAGTTCTTC
CASGSGRSGSYNEQFF
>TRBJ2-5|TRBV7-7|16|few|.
TGTGCCAGCAGCTCGGCCGGGGGACGAACCCAAGAGACCCAGTACTTC
CASSSAGGRTQETQYF
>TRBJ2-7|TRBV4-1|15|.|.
TGCGCCAGCAGCCAGGTGGAAGGCGGTCTTCGCGAGCAGTACTTC
CASSQVEGGLREQYF
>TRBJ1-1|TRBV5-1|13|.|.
TGTGCCAGCAGCTTGGCAGTAGGCACTGAAGCTTTCTTT
CASSLAVGTEAFF
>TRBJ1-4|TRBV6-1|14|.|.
TGTGCCAGCAGTCCGGCGGATTTAGGGGAAAAACTGTTTTTT
CASSPADLGEKLFF
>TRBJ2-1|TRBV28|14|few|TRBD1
TGTGCCAGCAGTTTAAGTGGGACAGCCAATGAGCAGTTCTTC
CASSLSGTANEQFF
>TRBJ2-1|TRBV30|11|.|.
TGTGCCTGGAGTGCAGGGGTGGAGCAGTTCTTC
CAWSAGVEQFF
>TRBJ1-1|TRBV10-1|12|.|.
TGCGCCAGCAGTGAAGGGTTTAGTGAAGCTTTCTTT
CASSEGFSEAFF
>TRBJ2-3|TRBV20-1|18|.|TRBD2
TGCAGTGCTAGAGGCAGGAAGGAGACTAGCGGGTATGAAGATACGCAGTATTTT
CSARGRKETSGYEDTQYF